Below are 32 T cell receptor beta chains sequenced from a single sample in a study of patients and donors after allogeneic stem cell transplantation. TCRdb re-called the RT-PCR reads through MiXCR, storing one row per CDR3 protein. The data show roughly 960,000 distinct CDR3 sequences, 18% seen once. The sequencing sample was made of blood, either unsorted or a sorted T cell fraction (not recorded which). The receptors stem from a human donor who was either an allogeneic HSCT recipient or a stem cell or donor lymphocyte infusion donor (not recorded which). It is not recorded whose cells these are; they may come from a transplant donor.

The chain combines TRBV6-5 with TRBJ2-7, with 9 bases lining up with TRBD1. Germline values: CDR1 MNHEY, CDR2 SVGAGI. This CDR3 contains 17 residues. Germline trimming cut 0 bases from V and 7 bases from J; bases unmatched to any gene: 13. The CDR3 protein is CASSYSTRTGVTGEQYF. The CDR3 DNA reads as TGTGCCAGCAGTTACTCGACTCGGACAGGGGTAACGGGGGAGCAGTACTTC.

This clonotype was picked up a small number of times. V gene TRBV28 combines with J gene TRBJ1-1; a possible D gene is TRBD1 (5 bases). Per the germline V gene, CDR1 is MDHEN and CDR2 is SYDVKM. The CDR3 has 15 amino acids. The germline V and J ends were trimmed by 2 bases and 7 bases, with 17 bases remaining between them. CDR3: CASSLPLAGPGEAFF. The CDR3, as DNA: TGTGCCAGCAGTTTACCCCTGGCAGGGCCCGGTGAAGCTTTCTTT.

This clonotype was recorded once. The chain combines TRBV18 with TRBJ2-3; a possible D gene is TRBD2 (7 bases). The CDR3 covers 16 residues. Trimming shortened V by 3 bases and J by 1 base, and 14 bases separated the two germline ends. Germline CDR1 reads KGHSH; CDR2 reads LQKENI. CDR3 DNA sequence: TGTGCCAGCTCACCGACCTTCGGGGGGCGCACAGATACGCAGTATTTT. Translation: CASSPTFGGRTDTQYF.

V and J are TRBV6-5 and TRBJ1-4; tentative D call: TRBD1 (5 bases). V was pared by 2 bases and J by 10 bases, with 8 bases between. Germline CDR1 and CDR2: MNHEY and SVGAGI. The CDR3 contains 12 residues. CDR3 protein: CASSYVGGKLFF. The CDR3 region has the DNA TGTGCCAGCAGTTACGTTGGGGGAAAACTGTTTTTT.

This rearrangement joins TRBV27 to TRBJ2-5; possible D gene TRBD2, 7 bases. The CDR3 totals 16 residues. Germline V gives CDR1 MNHEY, CDR2 SMNVEV (reference sequence). V lost 5 bases to trimming and J lost 3 bases, with 19 bases between them. The CDR3 DNA reads TGTGCCAGCAGTCCCCACCGGGGGGCTGGGGAAGAGACCCAGTACTTC. It encodes CASSPHRGAGEETQYF.

This clonotype came up once. V and J are TRBV7-9 and TRBJ2-1; D possibly corresponds to TRBD1 (6 bases). The CDR3 extends over 14 amino acids. The germline V gene encodes CDR1 SEHNR and CDR2 FQNEAQ (reference sequence). V was clipped by 5 bases and J by 12 bases, with 20 bases between them. Here the CDR3 reads CASSQRTVSEGQFF. In DNA, the CDR3 is TGTGCCAGCAGCCAAAGGACAGTGAGCGAAGGGCAGTTCTTC.

This clonotype was seen more than once but under ten times. The CDR3 DNA reads as TGTGCCAGCAGCGTCCAAGGTGGTTATGGCTACACCTTC. This translates into CASSVQGGYGYTF. The rearrangement joins TRBV9 to TRBJ1-2; D not certain. CDR1 is SGDLS and CDR2 is YYNGEE in the germline V gene. CDR3 length equals 13 residues. The V and J ends lost 2 bases and 5 bases respectively, with 10 bases between them.

This clonotype appeared a few times. The chain has TRBV6-1 and TRBJ1-5, with D uncertain. Germline CDR1 reads MNHNS; CDR2 reads SASEGT. The V end was cut by 6 bases, the J end by 1 base, with 16 bases between. This CDR3 has 16 amino acids. The chain's CDR3 is CASSLGQRYSNQPQHF. The CDR3, as DNA: TGTGCCAGCAGCCTTGGTCAGCGATACAGCAATCAGCCCCAGCATTTT.

This chain uses TRBV4-2 with TRBJ1-3, with D tentatively TRBD1 (5 bases). This CDR3 is 17 amino acids long. Trimming pared 3 bases from V and 3 bases from J, leaving 18 bases between. Germline V gives CDR1 LGHNA, CDR2 YNFKEQ. CDR3 sequence: CASSHDRDAEYGNTIYF. The CDR3 DNA reads TGTGCCAGCAGCCACGACCGGGACGCGGAATATGGAAACACCATATATTTT.

This clonotype came up many times. The chain links TRBV7-2 to TRBJ2-2; 10 bases align to TRBD1. Trimming at V came to 1 base and at J to 6 bases, leaving 5 bases not matched to a gene. Germline CDR1 and CDR2: SGHTA and FQGNSA. The CDR3 covers 16 residues. CDR3 protein: CASSLVGTGAAGELFF. Written as DNA, the CDR3 is TGTGCCAGCAGCTTAGTGGGGACAGGGGCGGCCGGGGAGCTGTTTTTT. Looking up the rest from reference TRBV7-2 and TRBJ2-2 gives the full variable domain: GAGVSQSPSNKVTEKGKDVELRCDPISGHTALYWYRQSLGQGLEFLIYFQGNSAPDKSGLPSDRFSAERTGGSVSTLTIQRTQQEDSAVYLCASSLVGTGAAGELFFGEGSRLTVL.

This CDR3 reads CASSQVAEGYGYTF. In DNA, the CDR3 is TGTGCCAGCAGCCAAGTCGCCGAGGGATATGGCTACACCTTC. This chain connects TRBV28 to TRBJ1-2; D gene uncertain. Deletions cut 6 bases from V and 5 bases from J, with 16 bases between. The CDR3 is 14 residues long. Germline V CDR1 and CDR2: MDHEN, SYDVKM.

The chain recombines TRBV12-3 or TRBV12-4 with TRBJ2-5; a weak D match, TRBD1 (6 bases). The CDR3 runs 15 residues. The germline V and J ends were trimmed by 5 bases and 1 base, with 14 bases remaining between them. CDR3 amino acids: CASSLTGRGQETQYF. CDR3 DNA: TGTGCCAGCAGTCTAACAGGGAGAGGCCAAGAGACCCAGTACTTC.

The chain has TRBV10-3 and TRBJ2-3; 8 nucleotides match TRBD2. V shed 0 bases and J 2 bases; nucleotides not matched to a gene: 1. Germline CDR1 reads ENHRY; CDR2 reads SYGVKD. The CDR3 totals 15 residues. CDR3 amino acids: CAISESRGATDTQYF. The CDR3 region has the DNA TGTGCCATCAGTGAGTCGCGGGGGGCCACAGATACGCAGTATTTT.

This clonotype was recorded a few times. The rearrangement links TRBV2 to TRBJ2-7, with D tentatively TRBD1 (5 bases). The V and J ends lost 4 bases and 2 bases respectively, with 12 bases between them. The CDR3 extends over 14 amino acids. Germline V gene sequence: CDR1 SNHLY, CDR2 FYNNEI. The CDR3 nucleotides read TGTGCCAGCAGTGGCTGGGGCCACGCCTACGAGCAGTACTTC. Protein: CASSGWGHAYEQYF. Supplemented by reference TRBV2 and TRBJ2-7, the full variable domain reads EPEVTQTPSHQVTQMGQEVILRCVPISNHLYFYWYRQILGQKVEFLVSFYNNEISEKSEIFDDQFSVERPDGSNFTLKIRSTKLEDSAMYFCASSGWGHAYEQYFGPGTRLTVT.

The V and J genes are TRBV20-1 and TRBJ2-1; 7 bases align to TRBD2. The CDR3 totals 14 residues. CDR1 and CDR2 (germline): DFQATT, SNEGSKA (reference sequence). The ends lost 4 bases at V and 6 bases at J; junction bases unmatched: 9. CDR3 DNA sequence: TGCAGTGCTACTTCCCTAGCGGAGATCAATGAGCAGTTCTTC. It is translated as CSATSLAEINEQFF.

This clonotype was counted a few times. The chain employs TRBV2 and TRBJ2-2; unclear D gene. The CDR3 loop spans 12 amino acids. Germline CDR1 SNHLY, CDR2 FYNNEI. Trimming shortened V by 7 bases and J by 5 bases, and 8 bases separated the two germline ends. CDR3 region: CASIPATGELFF. The DNA for the CDR3 is TGTGCCAGCATTCCAGCAACCGGGGAGCTGTTTTTT.

The chain links TRBV20-1 to TRBJ2-3, with 10 bases lining up with TRBD1. J lost 6 bases, V lost 6 bases, and 3 bases had no gene match. This CDR3 is built from 12 residues. Germline lookup yields CDR1 DFQATT and CDR2 SNEGSKA (reference sequence). The DNA for the CDR3 is TGCAGTGCCGGACAGGGGGTCGATACGCAGTATTTT. This sequence encodes CSAGQGVDTQYF.

The gene calls are TRBV20-1 and TRBJ1-6; D remains unclear. Germline V gene sequence: CDR1 DFQATT, CDR2 SNEGSKA (reference sequence). This CDR3 is 14 amino acids long. V was cut by 3 bases and J by 8 bases, with 14 bases left in between. The CDR3 DNA reads as TGCAGTGCTAGTCGTCCCCCTCACCATTCACCCCTCCACTTT. Protein sequence: CSASRPPHHSPLHF.

This rearrangement joins TRBV12-5 to TRBJ2-2, with a possible D match to TRBD1 (7 bases). This CDR3 region has 15 residues. Germline V gives CDR1 LGHNT, CDR2 FRNRAP. Trimming took 6 bases from V and 6 from J, leaving 17 bases between them. CDR3 amino acids: CASGTYGGGSGELFF. For the CDR3, the DNA is TGTGCTAGTGGCACATATGGAGGGGGCTCCGGGGAGCTGTTTTTT. The full variable domain, in which reference TRBV12-5 and TRBJ2-2 provide the parts outside the CDR3, is DARVTQTPRHKVTEMGQEVTMRCQPILGHNTVFWYRQTMMQGLELLAYFRNRAPLDDSGMPKDRFSAEMPDATLATLKIQPSEPRDSAVYFCASGTYGGGSGELFFGEGSRLTVL.

This clonotype appeared a few times. The CDR3 DNA reads as TGTGCCAGCAGCTTAACGGTGAGGGTGGGTGAAGATACGCAGTATTTT. This encodes CASSLTVRVGEDTQYF. V gene TRBV7-3 combines with J gene TRBJ2-3; possibly TRBD2 for D (5 bases). V lost 0 bases to trimming and J lost 5 bases, with 15 bases between them. Germline assignment: CDR1 SGHTA and CDR2 FQGTGA. There are 16 residues in the CDR3.

This clonotype was counted only a few times. The chain links TRBV27 to TRBJ1-6; D gene ambiguous. The CDR3 extends over 14 amino acids. Germline V gene data show CDR1 as MNHEY and CDR2 as SMNVEV (reference sequence). V was clipped by 2 bases and J by 7 bases, with 9 bases between them. CDR3 bases: TGTGCCAGCAGTTTAATAGTGGTCAATTCACCCCTCCACTTT. Amino acid sequence: CASSLIVVNSPLHF.

The chain employs TRBV20-1 and TRBJ2-2; D possibly matches TRBD1 or TRBD2 (6 bases each). The CDR3 spans 14 residues. V lost 7 bases and J lost 0, with 12 bases in between. Per the germline V gene, CDR1 is DFQATT and CDR2 is SNEGSKA (reference sequence). The CDR3 sequence: CSGTEGANTGELFF. In nucleotides, the CDR3 is TGCAGTGGGACGGAGGGGGCGAACACCGGGGAGCTGTTTTTT.

V and J are TRBV6-5 and TRBJ2-2, with unresolved D. The CDR3 has 16 residues. V lost 3 bases and J lost 0, with 11 bases in between. Germline-derived CDR1 and CDR2 are MNHEY and SVGAGI. Here the CDR3 DNA reads TGTGCCAGCAGTTATTGGCGGACGGCGAACACCGGGGAGCTGTTTTTT. This gives the protein CASSYWRTANTGELFF.

The chain recombines TRBV24-1 with TRBJ1-5; TRBD1 aligns across 9 bases. CDR3 length: 17 amino acids. J lost 6 bases, V lost 4 bases, and 12 bases had no gene match. Germline loops: CDR1 KGHDR, CDR2 SFDVKD. As DNA, the CDR3 is TGTGCCACCAGTGAAAAACACCCGGGACAGGGCGTTCAGCCCCAGCATTTT. Its protein product is CATSEKHPGQGVQPQHF.

The chain uses TRBV14 and TRBJ1-2; TRBD1 matches 7 bases. With 4 bases clipped from V and 7 bases from J, the junction kept 6 bases outside the gene matches. CDR1 is SGHDN and CDR2 is FVKESK in the germline V gene. This CDR3 spans 13 amino acids. The DNA of the CDR3 is TGTGCCAGCAGCCGCCGACAGGGACCTGGCTACACCTTC. Protein: CASSRRQGPGYTF.

This clonotype has just a few counts. The CDR3 protein is CASSLVRDRYSPLHF. The CDR3 DNA reads as TGTGCCAGCAGCTTAGTTCGGGACAGATACTCACCCCTCCACTTT. The rearrangement uses TRBV7-8 and TRBJ1-6; 7 bases fit TRBD1. Looked up from germline, CDR1 is SGHVS and CDR2 is FQNEAQ. This CDR3 has 15 amino acids. The V and J ends lost 1 base and 10 bases, in that order; junction bases with no gene match: 7.

In its sample, this clonotype was seen a few times. At one end the junction does not follow the germline gene, possibly because of a read error. The genes are TRBV6-5 and TRBJ2-1; no clear D. The CDR3 runs 15 residues. Germline V lookup: CDR1 MNHEY, CDR2 SVGAGI. Written as DNA, the CDR3 is TGTGCCAGCAGTTACGGGCAACATTCCTCCAATGAGCAGTTCTTC. This encodes CASSYGQHSSNEQFF.

This clonotype was counted between two and nine times. V and J are TRBV5-8 and TRBJ1-2; 9 nucleotides agree with TRBD1. V lost 4 bases and J lost 4; bases outside the gene matches: 11. Germline V gives CDR1 SGHTS, CDR2 YDEGEE. The CDR3 contains 16 residues. As DNA, the CDR3 is TGTGCCAGCAGCCCCACCCCGGGACAGGGAGCCTATGGCTACACCTTC. As protein: CASSPTPGQGAYGYTF.

The chain carries TRBV4-1 and TRBJ2-2; tentatively, D is TRBD2 (6 bases). The CDR3 is 14 residues long. Germline CDR1 is MGHRA and CDR2 is YSYEKL. Trimming shortened V by 4 bases and J by 6 bases, and 12 bases separated the two germline ends. The CDR3 DNA reads TGCGCCAGCAGCCCCCAGGAGGGACCCGGGGAGCTGTTTTTT. Protein: CASSPQEGPGELFF.

V is TRBV29-1 and J is TRBJ2-7; no firm D call. The CDR3 runs to 13 residues. Germline values: CDR1 SQVTM, CDR2 ANQGSEA. The V end was cut by 2 bases, the J end by 5 bases, with 13 bases between. The CDR3: CSVEPQHGDEQYF. The CDR3 DNA is TGCAGCGTTGAACCCCAGCATGGGGACGAGCAGTACTTC.

This clonotype was seen a few times. The chain has TRBV5-1 and TRBJ1-1, with TRBD1 as a possible D gene (5 bases). This CDR3 is built from 15 residues. Germline V gene data show CDR1 as SGHRS and CDR2 as YFSETQ. V lost 3 bases and J 2 bases, leaving 14 bases between the germline ends. The CDR3 is CASSSSPTVNTEAFF. The CDR3 region has the DNA TGCGCCAGCAGCTCCTCGCCGACAGTTAACACTGAAGCTTTCTTT.

This clonotype was recorded a few times. This chain uses TRBV4-1 with TRBJ2-2, with D perhaps being TRBD1 or TRBD2 (6 bases each). The CDR3 runs 15 residues. The germline V gene has CDR1 MGHRA and CDR2 YSYEKL. V gave up 4 bases and J gave up 5 bases, with 14 bases separating them. CDR3 in amino acids: CASSPHGGGTGELFF. As DNA, the CDR3 is TGCGCCAGCAGCCCCCACGGGGGCGGAACCGGGGAGCTGTTTTTT.